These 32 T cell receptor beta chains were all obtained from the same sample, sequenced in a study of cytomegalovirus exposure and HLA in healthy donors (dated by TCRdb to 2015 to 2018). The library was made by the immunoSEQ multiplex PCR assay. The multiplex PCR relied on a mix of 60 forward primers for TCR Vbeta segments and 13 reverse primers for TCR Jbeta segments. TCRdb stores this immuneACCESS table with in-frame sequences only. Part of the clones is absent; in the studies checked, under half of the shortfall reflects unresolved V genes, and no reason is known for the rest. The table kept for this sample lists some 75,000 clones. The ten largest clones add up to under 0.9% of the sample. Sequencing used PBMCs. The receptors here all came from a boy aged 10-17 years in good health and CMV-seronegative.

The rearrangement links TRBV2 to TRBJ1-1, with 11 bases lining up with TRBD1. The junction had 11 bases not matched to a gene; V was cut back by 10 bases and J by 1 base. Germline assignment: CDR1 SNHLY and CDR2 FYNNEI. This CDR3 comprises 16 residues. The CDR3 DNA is TGTGCCACCCGGTACGGGACAGGGGGTACGAACACTGAAGCTTTCTTT. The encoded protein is CATRYGTGGTNTEAFF.

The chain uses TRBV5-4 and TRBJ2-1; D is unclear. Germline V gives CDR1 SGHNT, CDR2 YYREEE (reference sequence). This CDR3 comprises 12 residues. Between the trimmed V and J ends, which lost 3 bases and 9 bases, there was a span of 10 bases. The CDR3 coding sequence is TGTGCCAGCAGCTGGTTCCCGCGTGAGCAGTTCTTC. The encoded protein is CASSWFPREQFF.

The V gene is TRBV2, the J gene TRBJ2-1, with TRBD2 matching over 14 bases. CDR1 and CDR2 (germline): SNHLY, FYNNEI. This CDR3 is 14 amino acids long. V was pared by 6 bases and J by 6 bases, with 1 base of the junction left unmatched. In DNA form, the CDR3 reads TGTGCCAGCAGGGGGACTAGCGGGAGCAATGAGCAGTTCTTC. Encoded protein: CASRGTSGSNEQFF.

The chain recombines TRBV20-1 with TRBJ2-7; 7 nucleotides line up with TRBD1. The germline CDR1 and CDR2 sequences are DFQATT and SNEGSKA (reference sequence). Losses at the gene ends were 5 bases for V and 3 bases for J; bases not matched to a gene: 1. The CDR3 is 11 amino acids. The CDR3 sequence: CSAWDSYEQYF. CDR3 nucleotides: TGCAGTGCTTGGGACAGCTACGAGCAGTACTTC.

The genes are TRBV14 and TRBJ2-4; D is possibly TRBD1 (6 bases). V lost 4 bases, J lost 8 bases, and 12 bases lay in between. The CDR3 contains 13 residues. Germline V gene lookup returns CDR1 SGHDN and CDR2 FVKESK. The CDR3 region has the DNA TGTGCCAGCAGCCCAGGGGTCGCATACATTCAGTACTTC. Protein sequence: CASSPGVAYIQYF.

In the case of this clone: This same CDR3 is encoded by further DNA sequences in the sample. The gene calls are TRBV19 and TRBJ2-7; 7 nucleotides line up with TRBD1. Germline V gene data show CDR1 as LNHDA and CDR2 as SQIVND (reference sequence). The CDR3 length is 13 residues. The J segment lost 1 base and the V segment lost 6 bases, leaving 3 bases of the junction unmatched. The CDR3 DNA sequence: TGTGCCAGTAGCCCACAGGGGTCCTACGAGCAGTACTTC. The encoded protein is CASSPQGSYEQYF.

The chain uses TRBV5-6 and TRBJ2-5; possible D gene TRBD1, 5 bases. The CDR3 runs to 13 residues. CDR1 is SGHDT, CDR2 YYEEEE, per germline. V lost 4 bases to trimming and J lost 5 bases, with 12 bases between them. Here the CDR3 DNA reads TGTGCCAGCAGCCGCGACAGTTGGGAGACCCAGTACTTC. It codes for CASSRDSWETQYF.

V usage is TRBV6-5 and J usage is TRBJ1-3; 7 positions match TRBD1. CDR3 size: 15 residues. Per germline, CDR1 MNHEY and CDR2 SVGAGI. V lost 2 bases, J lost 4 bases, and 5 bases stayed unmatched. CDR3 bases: TGTGCCAGCAGTTACGGTCAGGGGGTCGGAAACACCATATATTTT. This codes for CASSYGQGVGNTIYF.

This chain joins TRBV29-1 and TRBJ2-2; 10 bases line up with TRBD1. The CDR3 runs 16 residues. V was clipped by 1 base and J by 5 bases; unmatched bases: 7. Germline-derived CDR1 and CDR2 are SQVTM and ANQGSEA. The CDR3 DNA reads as TGCAGCGTTGAAGGGTCCGGGACAGGGGTGACCGGGGAGCTGTTTTTT. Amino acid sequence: CSVEGSGTGVTGELFF.

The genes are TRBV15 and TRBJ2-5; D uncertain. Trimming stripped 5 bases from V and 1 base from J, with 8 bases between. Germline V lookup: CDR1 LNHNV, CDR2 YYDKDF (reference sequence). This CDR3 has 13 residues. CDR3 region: CATSVHSQETQYF. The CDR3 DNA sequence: TGTGCCACCAGCGTACACAGCCAAGAGACCCAGTACTTC.

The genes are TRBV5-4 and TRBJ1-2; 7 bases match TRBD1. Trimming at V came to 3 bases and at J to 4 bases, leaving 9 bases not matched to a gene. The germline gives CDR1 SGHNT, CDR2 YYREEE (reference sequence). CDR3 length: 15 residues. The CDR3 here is CASSSEGGQTYGYTF. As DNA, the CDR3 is TGTGCCAGCAGCTCAGAAGGGGGACAGACCTATGGCTACACCTTC.

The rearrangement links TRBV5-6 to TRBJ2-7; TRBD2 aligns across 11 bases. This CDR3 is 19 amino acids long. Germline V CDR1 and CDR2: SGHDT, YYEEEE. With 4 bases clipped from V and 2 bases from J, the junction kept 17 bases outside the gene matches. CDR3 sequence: CASSKSAGLAGGSAYEQYF. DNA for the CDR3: TGTGCCAGCAGCAAATCGGCAGGGCTAGCGGGGGGTTCGGCCTACGAGCAGTACTTC. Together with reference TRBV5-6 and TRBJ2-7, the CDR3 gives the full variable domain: DAGVTQSPTHLIKTRGQQVTLRCSPKSGHDTVSWYQQALGQGPQFIFQYYEEEERQRGNFPDRFSGHQFPNYSSELNVNALLLGDSALYLCASSKSAGLAGGSAYEQYFGPGTRLTVT.

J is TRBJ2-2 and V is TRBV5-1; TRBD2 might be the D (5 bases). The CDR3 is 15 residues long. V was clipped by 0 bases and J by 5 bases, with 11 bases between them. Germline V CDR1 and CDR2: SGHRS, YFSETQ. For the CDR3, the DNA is TGCGCCAGCAGCTTGGCTGACCGGGATACCGGGGAGCTGTTTTTT. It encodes CASSLADRDTGELFF.

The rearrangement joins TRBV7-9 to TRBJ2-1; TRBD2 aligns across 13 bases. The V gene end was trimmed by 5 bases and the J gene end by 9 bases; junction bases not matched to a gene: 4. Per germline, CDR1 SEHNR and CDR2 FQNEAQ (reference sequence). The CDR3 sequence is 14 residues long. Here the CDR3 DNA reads TGTGCCAGCAGCCCATGGACTAGCGGGAGTGAGCAGTTCTTC. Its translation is CASSPWTSGSEQFF.

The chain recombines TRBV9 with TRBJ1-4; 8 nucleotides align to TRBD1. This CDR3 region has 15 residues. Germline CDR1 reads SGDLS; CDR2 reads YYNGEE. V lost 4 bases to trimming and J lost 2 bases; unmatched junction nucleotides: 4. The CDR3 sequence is CASSRTGRTNEKLFF. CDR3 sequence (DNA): TGTGCCAGCAGCCGGACAGGGAGGACTAATGAAAAACTGTTTTTT.

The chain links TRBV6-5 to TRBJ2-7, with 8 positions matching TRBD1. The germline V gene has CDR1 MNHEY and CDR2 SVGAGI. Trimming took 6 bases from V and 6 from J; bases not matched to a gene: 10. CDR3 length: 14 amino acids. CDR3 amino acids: CASRPGTGLGEQYF. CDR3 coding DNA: TGTGCCAGCAGACCCGGGACAGGTTTGGGCGAGCAGTACTTC.

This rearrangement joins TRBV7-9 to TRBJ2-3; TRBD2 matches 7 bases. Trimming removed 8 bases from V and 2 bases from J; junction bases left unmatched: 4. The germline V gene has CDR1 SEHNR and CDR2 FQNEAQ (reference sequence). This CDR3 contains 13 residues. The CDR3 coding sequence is TGTGCCAGCGCAGCGGGGCCCACAGATACGCAGTATTTT. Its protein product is CASAAGPTDTQYF.

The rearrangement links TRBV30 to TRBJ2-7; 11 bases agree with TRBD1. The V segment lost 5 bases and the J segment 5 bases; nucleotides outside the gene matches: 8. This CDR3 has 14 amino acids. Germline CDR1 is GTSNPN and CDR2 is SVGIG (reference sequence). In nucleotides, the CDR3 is TGTGCCTGGGAAGGAGGGACAGGGGGGGACGAGCAGTACTTC. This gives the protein CAWEGGTGGDEQYF.

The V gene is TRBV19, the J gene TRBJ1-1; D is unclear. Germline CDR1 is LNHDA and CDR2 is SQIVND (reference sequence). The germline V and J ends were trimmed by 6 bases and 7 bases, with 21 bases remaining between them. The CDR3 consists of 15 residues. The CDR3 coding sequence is TGTGCCAGTAGCCCTGAGTTAGTTGGTCAGGATGAAGCTTTCTTT. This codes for CASSPELVGQDEAFF.

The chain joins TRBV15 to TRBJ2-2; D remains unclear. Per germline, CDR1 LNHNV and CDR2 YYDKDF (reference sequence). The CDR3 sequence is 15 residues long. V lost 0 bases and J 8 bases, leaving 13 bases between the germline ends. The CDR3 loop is CATSRDNILSGELFF. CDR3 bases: TGTGCCACCAGCAGAGATAATATACTATCGGGGGAGCTGTTTTTT. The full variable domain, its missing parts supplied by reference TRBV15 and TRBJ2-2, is DAMVIQNPRYQVTQFGKPVTLSCSQTLNHNVMYWYQQKSSQAPKLLFHYYDKDFNNEADTPDNFQSRRPNTSFCFLDIRSPGLGDTAMYLCATSRDNILSGELFFGEGSRLTVL.

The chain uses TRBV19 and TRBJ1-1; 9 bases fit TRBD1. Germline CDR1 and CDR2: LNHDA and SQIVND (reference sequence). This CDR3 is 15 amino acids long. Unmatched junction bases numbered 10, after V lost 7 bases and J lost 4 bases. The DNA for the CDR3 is TGTGCCAGTACCCCAGGGACAGGGTTATCCACTGAAGCTTTCTTT. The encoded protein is CASTPGTGLSTEAFF.

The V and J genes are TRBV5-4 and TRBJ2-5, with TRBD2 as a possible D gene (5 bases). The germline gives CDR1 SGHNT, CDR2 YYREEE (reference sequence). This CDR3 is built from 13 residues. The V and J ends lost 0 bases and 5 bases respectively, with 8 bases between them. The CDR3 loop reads CASSLGGAETQYF. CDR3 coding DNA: TGTGCCAGCAGCTTGGGGGGAGCGGAGACCCAGTACTTC. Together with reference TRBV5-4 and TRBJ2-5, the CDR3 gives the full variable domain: ETGVTQSPTHLIKTRGQQVTLRCSSQSGHNTVSWYQQALGQGPQFIFQYYREEENGRGNFPPRFSGLQFPNYSSELNVNALELDDSALYLCASSLGGAETQYFGPGTRLLVL.

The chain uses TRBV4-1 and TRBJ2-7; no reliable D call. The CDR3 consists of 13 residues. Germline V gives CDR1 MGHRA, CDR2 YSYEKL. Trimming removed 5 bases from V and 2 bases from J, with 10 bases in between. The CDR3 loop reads CASSKTGPYEQYF. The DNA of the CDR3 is TGCGCCAGCAGCAAGACTGGTCCCTACGAGCAGTACTTC.

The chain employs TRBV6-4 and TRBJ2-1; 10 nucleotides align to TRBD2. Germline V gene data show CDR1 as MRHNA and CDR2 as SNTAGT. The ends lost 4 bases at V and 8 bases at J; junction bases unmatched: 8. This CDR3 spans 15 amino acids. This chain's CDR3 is CASSGTSGALDEQFF. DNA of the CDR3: TGTGCCAGCAGTGGGACTAGCGGTGCCCTCGATGAGCAGTTCTTC.

CDR3 DNA: TGTGCCAGCTCGGAAGAACAGGGGCCTTCGGGGAAGCCCCAGCATTTT. Translated: CASSEEQGPSGKPQHF. The gene calls are TRBV18 and TRBJ1-5; 7 bases align to TRBD1. There are 16 residues in the CDR3. In germline, CDR1 is KGHSH, CDR2 LQKENI. The trim removed 6 bases at V and 8 bases at J, leaving 16 bases unmatched.

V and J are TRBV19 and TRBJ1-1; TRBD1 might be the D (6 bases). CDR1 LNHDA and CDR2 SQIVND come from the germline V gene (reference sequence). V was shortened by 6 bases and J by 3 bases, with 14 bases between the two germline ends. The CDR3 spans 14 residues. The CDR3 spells CASSLGGSDTEAFF. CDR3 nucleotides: TGTGCCAGTAGCCTAGGGGGTTCGGACACTGAAGCTTTCTTT.

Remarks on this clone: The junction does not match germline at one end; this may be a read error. The CDR3: CAWSPGRDSSYNSPPHF. CDR3 in DNA: TGTGCCTGGAGTCCCGGACGGGATAGCTCCTATAATTCACCCCCCCACTTT. The chain couples TRBV30 to TRBJ1-6; D ambiguous. The germline V gene has CDR1 GTSNPN and CDR2 SVGIG (reference sequence). The CDR3 is 17 amino acids. Looking up the rest from reference TRBV30 and TRBJ1-6 gives the full variable domain: SQTIHQWPATLVQPVGSPLSLECTVEGTSNPNLYWYRQAAGRGLQLLFYSVGIGQISSEVPQNLSASRPQDRQFILSSKKLLLSDSGFYLCAWSPGRDSSYNSPPHFGNGTRLTVT.

The CDR3 is CASSEFLPTEAFF. In DNA, the CDR3 is TGTGCCAGCAGTGAATTCCTCCCCACTGAAGCTTTCTTT. The chain links TRBV6-1 to TRBJ1-1; D not resolved. There are 13 residues in the CDR3. Germline lookup yields CDR1 MNHNS and CDR2 SASEGT. The germline V and J ends were trimmed by 2 bases and 4 bases, with 8 bases remaining between them.

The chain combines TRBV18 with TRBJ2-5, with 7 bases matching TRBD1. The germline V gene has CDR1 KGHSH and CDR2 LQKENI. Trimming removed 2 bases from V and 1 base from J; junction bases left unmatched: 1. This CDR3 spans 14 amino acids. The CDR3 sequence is CASSPGTVQETQYF. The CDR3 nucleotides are TGTGCCAGCTCACCAGGGACAGTCCAAGAGACCCAGTACTTC. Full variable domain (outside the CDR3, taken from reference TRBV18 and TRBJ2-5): NAGVMQNPRHLVRRRGQEARLRCSPMKGHSHVYWYRQLPEEGLKFMVYLQKENIIDESGMPKERFSAEFPKEGPSILRIQQVVRGDSAAYFCASSPGTVQETQYFGPGTRLLVL.

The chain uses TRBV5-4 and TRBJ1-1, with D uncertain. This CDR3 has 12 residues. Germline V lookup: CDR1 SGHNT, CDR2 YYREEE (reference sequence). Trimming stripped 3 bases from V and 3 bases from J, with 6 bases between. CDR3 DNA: TGTGCCAGCAGCTCTGTTGACACTGAAGCTTTCTTT. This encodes CASSSVDTEAFF.

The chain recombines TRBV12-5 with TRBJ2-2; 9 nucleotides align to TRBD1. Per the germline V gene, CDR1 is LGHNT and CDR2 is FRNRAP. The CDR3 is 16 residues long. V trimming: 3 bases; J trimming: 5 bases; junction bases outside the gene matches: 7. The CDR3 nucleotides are TGTGCTAGTGGTTTCACGGGACAGGGTATAACCGGGGAGCTGTTTTTT. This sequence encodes CASGFTGQGITGELFF.

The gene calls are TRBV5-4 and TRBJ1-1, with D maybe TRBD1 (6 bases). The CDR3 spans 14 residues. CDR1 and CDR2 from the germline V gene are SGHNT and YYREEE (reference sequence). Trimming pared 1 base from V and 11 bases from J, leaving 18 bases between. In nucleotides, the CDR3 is TGTGCCAGCAGCTTGAGGGATCTACAGGGTGGTGCTTTCTTT. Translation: CASSLRDLQGGAFF. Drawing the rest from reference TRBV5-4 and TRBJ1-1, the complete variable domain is ETGVTQSPTHLIKTRGQQVTLRCSSQSGHNTVSWYQQALGQGPQFIFQYYREEENGRGNFPPRFSGLQFPNYSSELNVNALELDDSALYLCASSLRDLQGGAFFGQGTRLTVV.